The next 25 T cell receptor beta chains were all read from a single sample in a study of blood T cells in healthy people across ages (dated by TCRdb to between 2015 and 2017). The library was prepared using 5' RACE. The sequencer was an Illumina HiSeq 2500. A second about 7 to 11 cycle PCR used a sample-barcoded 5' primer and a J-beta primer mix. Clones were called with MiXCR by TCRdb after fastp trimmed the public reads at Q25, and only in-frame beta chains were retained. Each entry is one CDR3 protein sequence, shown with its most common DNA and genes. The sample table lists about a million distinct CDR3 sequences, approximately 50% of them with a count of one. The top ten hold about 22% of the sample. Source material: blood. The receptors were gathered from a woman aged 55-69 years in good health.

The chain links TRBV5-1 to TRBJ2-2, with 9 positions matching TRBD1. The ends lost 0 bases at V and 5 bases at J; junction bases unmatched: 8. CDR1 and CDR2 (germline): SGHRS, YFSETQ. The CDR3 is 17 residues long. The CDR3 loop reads CASSLASQGARTGELFF. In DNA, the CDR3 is TGCGCCAGCAGCTTGGCCTCACAGGGGGCAAGGACCGGGGAGCTGTTTTTT.

CDR3 in DNA: TGCAGCGTTGAGGCCCCGGGACTAGCGGGAGCCAGAGAGACCCAGTACTTC. Encoded protein: CSVEAPGLAGARETQYF. The V gene is TRBV29-1, the J gene TRBJ2-5; 14 bases line up with TRBD2. V trimming: 3 bases; J trimming: 4 bases; junction bases outside the gene matches: 10. Germline CDR1 SQVTM, CDR2 ANQGSEA. This CDR3 has 17 amino acids.

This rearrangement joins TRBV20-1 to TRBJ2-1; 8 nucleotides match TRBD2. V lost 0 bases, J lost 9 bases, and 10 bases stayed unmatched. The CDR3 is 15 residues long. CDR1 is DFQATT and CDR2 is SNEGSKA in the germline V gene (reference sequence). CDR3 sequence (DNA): TGCAGTGCTAGAGATCTTCGGGAGGGCCTGGGTGAGCAGTTCTTC. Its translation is CSARDLREGLGEQFF.

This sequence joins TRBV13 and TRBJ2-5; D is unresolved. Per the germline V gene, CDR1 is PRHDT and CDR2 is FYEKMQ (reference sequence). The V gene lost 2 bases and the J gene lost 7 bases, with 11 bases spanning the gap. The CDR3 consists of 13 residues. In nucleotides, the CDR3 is TGTGCCAGCAGCTTATTGGGTTACGGGACCCAGTACTTC. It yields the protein CASSLLGYGTQYF.

CDR3 bases: TGTGCCAGCATTACCGGACAGGGGATCTACAATGAGCAGTTCTTC. Amino acids: CASITGQGIYNEQFF. The chain links TRBV6-1 to TRBJ2-1; 9 nucleotides match TRBD1. Trimming cost V 7 bases and J 3 bases; bases outside gene matches: 7. This CDR3 is 15 amino acids long. Germline CDR1 reads MNHNS; CDR2 reads SASEGT.

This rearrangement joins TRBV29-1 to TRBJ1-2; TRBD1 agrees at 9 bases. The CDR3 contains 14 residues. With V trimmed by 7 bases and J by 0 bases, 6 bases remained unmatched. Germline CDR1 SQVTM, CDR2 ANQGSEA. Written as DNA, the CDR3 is TGCAGCGCTGCTGGGACAGGGTCTAACTATGGCTACACCTTC. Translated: CSAAGTGSNYGYTF.

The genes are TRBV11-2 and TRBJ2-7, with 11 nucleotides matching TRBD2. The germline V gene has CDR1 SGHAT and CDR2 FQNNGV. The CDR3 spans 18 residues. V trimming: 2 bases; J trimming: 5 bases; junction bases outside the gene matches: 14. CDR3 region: CASSLLATRGLAGDEQYF. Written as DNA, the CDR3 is TGTGCCAGCAGCTTATTGGCGACACGAGGACTAGCGGGCGACGAGCAGTACTTC.

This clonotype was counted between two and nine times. CDR3 nucleotides: TGTGCCAGCAGCCAACAACCGGGCCTGACGCAGTATTTT. This gives the protein CASSQQPGLTQYF. This chain connects TRBV3-1 to TRBJ2-3, with D unresolved. CDR3 length equals 13 residues. Trimming removed 2 bases from V and 9 bases from J, with 12 bases in between. Germline V gene sequence: CDR1 LGHDT, CDR2 YNNKEL (reference sequence).

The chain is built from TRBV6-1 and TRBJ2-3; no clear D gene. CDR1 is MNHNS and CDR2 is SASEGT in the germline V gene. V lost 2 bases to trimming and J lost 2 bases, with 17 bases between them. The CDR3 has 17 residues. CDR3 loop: CASSERASHFNTDTQYF. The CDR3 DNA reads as TGTGCCAGCAGTGAACGCGCGTCCCACTTCAACACAGATACGCAGTATTTT.

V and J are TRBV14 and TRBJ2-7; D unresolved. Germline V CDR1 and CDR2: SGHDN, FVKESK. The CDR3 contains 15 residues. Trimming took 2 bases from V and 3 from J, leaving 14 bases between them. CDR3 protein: CASSQLRLPLYEQYF. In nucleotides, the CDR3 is TGTGCCAGCAGCCAACTTCGGCTACCCCTCTACGAGCAGTACTTC.

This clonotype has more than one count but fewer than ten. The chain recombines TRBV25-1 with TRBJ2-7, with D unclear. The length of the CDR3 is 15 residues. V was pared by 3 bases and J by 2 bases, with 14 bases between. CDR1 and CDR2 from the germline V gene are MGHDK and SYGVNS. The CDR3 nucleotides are TGTGCCAGCAGTGATGACCGTCATCATGCCTACGAGCAGTACTTC. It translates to CASSDDRHHAYEQYF.

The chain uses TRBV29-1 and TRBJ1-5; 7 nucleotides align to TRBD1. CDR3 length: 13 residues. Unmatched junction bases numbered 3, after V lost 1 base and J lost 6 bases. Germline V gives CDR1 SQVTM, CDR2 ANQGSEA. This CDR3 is CSVEGQGGQPQHF. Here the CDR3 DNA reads TGCAGCGTTGAAGGACAGGGTGGTCAGCCCCAGCATTTT. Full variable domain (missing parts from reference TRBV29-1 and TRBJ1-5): SAVISQKPSRDICQRGTSLTIQCQVDSQVTMMFWYRQQPGQSLTLIATANQGSEATYESGFVIDKFPISRPNLTFSTLTVSNMSPEDSSIYLCSVEGQGGQPQHFGDGTRLSIL.

DNA of the CDR3: TGTGCCAGCAGTGACCCTTGGGACAGGACTCGCACAGATACGCAGTATTTT. It translates to CASSDPWDRTRTDTQYF. The chain links TRBV2 to TRBJ2-3; 8 positions agree with TRBD1. The germline CDR1 and CDR2 sequences are SNHLY and FYNNEI. The CDR3 consists of 17 residues. J lost 1 base, V lost 3 bases, and 9 bases had no gene match.

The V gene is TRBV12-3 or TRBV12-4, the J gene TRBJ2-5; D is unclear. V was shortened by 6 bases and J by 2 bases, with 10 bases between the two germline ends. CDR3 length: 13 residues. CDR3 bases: TGTGCCAGCAGAGGGCCCAAGCAAGAGACCCAGTACTTC. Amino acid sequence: CASRGPKQETQYF.

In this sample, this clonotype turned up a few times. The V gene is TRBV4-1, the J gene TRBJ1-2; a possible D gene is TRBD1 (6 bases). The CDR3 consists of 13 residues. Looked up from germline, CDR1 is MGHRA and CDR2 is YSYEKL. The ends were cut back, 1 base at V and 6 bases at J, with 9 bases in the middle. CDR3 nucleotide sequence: TGCGCCAGCAGCCAAGTAGGGGGGGATGGCTACACCTTC. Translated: CASSQVGGDGYTF.

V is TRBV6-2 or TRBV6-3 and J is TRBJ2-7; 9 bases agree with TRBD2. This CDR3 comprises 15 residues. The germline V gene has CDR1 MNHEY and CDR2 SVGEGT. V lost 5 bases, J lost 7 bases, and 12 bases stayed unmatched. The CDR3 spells CASSHPGLAYNEQYF. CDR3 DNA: TGTGCCAGCAGTCATCCGGGACTAGCATACAATGAGCAGTACTTC.

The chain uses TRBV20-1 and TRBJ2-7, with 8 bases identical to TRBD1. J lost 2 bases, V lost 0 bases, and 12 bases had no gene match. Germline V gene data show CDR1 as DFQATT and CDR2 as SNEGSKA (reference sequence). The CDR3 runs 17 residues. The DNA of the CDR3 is TGCAGTGCTAGAGACCCCGAGGGTCCAGGGGGCACCTACGAGCAGTACTTC. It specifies CSARDPEGPGGTYEQYF.

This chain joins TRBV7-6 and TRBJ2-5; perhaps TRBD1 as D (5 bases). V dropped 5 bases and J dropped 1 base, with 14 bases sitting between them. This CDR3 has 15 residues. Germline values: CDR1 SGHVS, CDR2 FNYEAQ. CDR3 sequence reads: CASSPNLGAQETQYF. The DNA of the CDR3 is TGTGCCAGCAGCCCTAATCTAGGGGCCCAAGAGACCCAGTACTTC.

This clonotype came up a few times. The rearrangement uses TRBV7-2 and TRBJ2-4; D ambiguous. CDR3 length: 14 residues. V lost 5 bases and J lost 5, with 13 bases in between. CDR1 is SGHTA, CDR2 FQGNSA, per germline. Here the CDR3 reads CASSPYGPQNIQYF. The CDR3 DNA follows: TGTGCCAGCAGCCCCTATGGTCCACAAAACATTCAGTACTTC.

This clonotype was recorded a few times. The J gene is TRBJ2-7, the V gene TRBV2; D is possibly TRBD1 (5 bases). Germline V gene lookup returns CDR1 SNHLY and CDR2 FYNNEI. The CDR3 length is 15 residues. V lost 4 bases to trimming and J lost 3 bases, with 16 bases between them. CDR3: CASSADKNRFYEQYF. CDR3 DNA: TGTGCCAGCAGTGCGGATAAGAACAGGTTCTACGAGCAGTACTTC.

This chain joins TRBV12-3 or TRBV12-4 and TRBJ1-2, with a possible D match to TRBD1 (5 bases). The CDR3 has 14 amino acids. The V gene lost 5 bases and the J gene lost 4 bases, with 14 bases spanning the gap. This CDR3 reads CASSRGNAGYGYTF. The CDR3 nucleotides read TGTGCCAGCAGTCGGGGCAACGCGGGCTATGGCTACACCTTC.

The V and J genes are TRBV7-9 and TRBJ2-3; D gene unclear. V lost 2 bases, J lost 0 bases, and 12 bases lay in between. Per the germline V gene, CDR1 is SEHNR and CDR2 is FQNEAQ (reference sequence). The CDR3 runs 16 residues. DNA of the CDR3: TGTGCCAGCAGCTTAATCCTAGGGCCTAGCACAGATACGCAGTATTTT. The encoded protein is CASSLILGPSTDTQYF.

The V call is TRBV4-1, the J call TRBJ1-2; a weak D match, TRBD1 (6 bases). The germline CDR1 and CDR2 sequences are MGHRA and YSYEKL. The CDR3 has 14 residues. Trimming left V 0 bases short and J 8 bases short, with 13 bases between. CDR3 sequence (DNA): TGCGCCAGCAGCCAAGATCCCCCGGGACAAGGCTACACCTTC. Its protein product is CASSQDPPGQGYTF.

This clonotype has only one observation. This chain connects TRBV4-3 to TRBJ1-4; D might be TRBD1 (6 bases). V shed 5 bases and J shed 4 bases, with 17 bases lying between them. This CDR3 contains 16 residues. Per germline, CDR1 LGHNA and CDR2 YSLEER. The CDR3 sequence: CASSATGQMFNEKLFF. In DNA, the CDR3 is TGCGCCAGCAGCGCTACCGGACAGATGTTTAATGAAAAACTGTTTTTT.

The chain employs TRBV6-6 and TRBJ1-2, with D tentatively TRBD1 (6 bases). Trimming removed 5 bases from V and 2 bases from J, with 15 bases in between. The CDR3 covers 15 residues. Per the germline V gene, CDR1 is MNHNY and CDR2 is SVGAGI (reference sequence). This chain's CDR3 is CASSPTPGANYGYTF. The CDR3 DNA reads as TGTGCCAGCAGTCCTACCCCGGGGGCAAACTATGGCTACACCTTC.